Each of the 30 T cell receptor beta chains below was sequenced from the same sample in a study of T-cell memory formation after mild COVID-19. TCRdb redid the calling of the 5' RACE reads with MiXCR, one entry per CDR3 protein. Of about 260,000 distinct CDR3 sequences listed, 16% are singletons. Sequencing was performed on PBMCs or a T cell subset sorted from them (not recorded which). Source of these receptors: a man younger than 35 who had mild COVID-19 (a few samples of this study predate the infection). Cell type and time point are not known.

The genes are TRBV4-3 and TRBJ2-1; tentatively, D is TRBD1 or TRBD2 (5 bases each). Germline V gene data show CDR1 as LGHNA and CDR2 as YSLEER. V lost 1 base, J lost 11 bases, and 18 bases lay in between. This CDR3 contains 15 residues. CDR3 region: CASSQVGTQAAQQFF. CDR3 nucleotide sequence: TGCGCCAGCAGCCAAGTCGGGACCCAGGCCGCTCAGCAGTTCTTC.

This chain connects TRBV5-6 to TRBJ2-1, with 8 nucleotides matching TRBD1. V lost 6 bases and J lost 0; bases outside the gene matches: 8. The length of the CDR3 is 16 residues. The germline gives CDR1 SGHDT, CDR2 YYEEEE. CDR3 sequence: CASIPTGTGSYNEQFF. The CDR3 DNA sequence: TGTGCCAGCATCCCAACCGGGACAGGCTCCTACAATGAGCAGTTCTTC.

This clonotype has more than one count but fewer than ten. The CDR3 DNA is TGCGCCAGCAGCTTTTCTGGGACCCGGGGAGACGAGCAGTACTTC. Its protein is CASSFSGTRGDEQYF. The rearrangement joins TRBV5-1 to TRBJ2-7; tentatively, D is TRBD1 or TRBD2 (5 bases each). Germline lookup yields CDR1 SGHRS and CDR2 YFSETQ. This CDR3 is 15 amino acids long. Deletions cut 2 bases from V and 5 bases from J, with 17 bases between. The full variable domain, rest sourced from reference TRBV5-1 and TRBJ2-7, is KAGVTQTPRYLIKTRGQQVTLSCSPISGHRSVSWYQQTPGQGLQFLFEYFSETQRNKGNFPGRFSGRQFSNSRSEMNVSTLELGDSALYLCASSFSGTRGDEQYFGPGTRLTVT.

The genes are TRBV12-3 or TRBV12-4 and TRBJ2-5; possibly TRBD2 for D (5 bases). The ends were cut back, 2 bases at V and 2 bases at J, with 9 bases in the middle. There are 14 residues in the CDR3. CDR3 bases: TGTGCCAGCAGTTTACGGGATAGACAAGAGACCCAGTACTTC. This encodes CASSLRDRQETQYF.

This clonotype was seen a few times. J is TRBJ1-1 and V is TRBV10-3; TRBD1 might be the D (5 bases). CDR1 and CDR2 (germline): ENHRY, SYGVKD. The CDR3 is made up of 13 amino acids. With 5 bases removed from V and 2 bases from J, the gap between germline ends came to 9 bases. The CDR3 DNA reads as TGTGCCATCAGTTCGACAGCTAACACTGAAGCTTTCTTT. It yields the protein CAISSTANTEAFF.

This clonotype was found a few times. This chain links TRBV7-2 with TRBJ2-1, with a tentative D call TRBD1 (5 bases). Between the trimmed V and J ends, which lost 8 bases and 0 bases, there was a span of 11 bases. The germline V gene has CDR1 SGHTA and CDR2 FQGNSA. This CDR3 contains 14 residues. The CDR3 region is CASGASSSYNEQFF. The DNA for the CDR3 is TGTGCCAGCGGGGCCTCAAGCTCCTACAATGAGCAGTTCTTC.

The CDR3: CASSAFVGTPRTEAFF. The CDR3 nucleotides are TGTGCCAGCAGCGCCTTCGTGGGGACACCTAGAACCGAAGCTTTCTTT. V and J are TRBV28 and TRBJ1-1, with D possibly being TRBD1 (6 bases). The V and J ends lost 6 bases and 8 bases respectively, with 25 bases between them. The germline V gene encodes CDR1 MDHEN and CDR2 SYDVKM. The CDR3 spans 16 residues. The complete variable domain, with remaining parts taken from reference TRBV28 and TRBJ1-1, reads DVKVTQSSRYLVKRTGEKVFLECVQDMDHENMFWYRQDPGLGLRLIYFSYDVKMKEKGDIPEGYSVSREKKERFSLILESASTNQTSMYLCASSAFVGTPRTEAFFGQGTRLTVV.

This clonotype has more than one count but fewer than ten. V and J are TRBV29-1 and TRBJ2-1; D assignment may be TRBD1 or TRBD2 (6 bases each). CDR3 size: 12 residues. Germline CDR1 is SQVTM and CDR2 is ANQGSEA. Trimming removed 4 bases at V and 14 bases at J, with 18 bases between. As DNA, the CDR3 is TGCAGCGTTGCAAAGGGGGACTCCTGGGAGTTCTTC. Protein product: CSVAKGDSWEFF.

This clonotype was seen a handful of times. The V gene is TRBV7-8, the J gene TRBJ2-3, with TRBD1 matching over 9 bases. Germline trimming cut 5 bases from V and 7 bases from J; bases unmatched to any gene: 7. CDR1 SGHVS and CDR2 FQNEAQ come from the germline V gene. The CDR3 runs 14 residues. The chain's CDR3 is CASSPHRGHHTQYF. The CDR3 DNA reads TGTGCCAGCAGCCCCCACAGGGGGCATCATACGCAGTATTTT.

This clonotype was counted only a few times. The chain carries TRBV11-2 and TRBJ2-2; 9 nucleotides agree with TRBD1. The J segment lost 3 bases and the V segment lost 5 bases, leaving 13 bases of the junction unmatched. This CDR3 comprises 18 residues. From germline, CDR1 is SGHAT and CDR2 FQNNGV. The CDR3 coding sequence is TGTGCCAGCAGCCCCCGACGCCTCGACAGGGGGTACACCGGGGAGCTGTTTTTT. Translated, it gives CASSPRRLDRGYTGELFF.

The chain's CDR3 is CASSQTTSGTTTDTQYF. CDR3 bases: TGTGCCAGCAGCCAAACGACTAGCGGCACGACCACAGATACGCAGTATTTT. The chain combines TRBV3-2 with TRBJ2-3; the table names TRBD2, a call not compared with the DNA. TRBV3-2 is assigned pseudogene status. The CDR3 has 17 residues.

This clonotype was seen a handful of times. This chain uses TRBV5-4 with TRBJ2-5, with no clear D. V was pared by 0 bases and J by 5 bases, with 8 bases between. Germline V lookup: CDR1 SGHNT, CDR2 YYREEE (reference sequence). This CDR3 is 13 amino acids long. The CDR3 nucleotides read TGTGCCAGCAGCTTGGAGGAGAAGGAGACCCAGTACTTC. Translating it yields CASSLEEKETQYF.

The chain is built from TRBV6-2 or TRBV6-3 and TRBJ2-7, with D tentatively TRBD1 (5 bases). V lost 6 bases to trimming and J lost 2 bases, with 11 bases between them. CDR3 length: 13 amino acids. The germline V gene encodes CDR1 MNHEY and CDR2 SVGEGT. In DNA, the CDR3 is TGTGCCAGCAGAGATTCAGGGACCTACGAGCAGTACGTC. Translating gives CASRDSGTYEQYV.

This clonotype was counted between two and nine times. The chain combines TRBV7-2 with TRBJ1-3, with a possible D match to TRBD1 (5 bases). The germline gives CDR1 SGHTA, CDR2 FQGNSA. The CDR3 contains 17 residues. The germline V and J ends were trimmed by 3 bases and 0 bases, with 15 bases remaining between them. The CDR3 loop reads CASSFRAGSPSGNTIYF. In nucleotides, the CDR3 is TGTGCCAGCAGCTTCAGGGCCGGCAGTCCCTCTGGAAACACCATATATTTT.

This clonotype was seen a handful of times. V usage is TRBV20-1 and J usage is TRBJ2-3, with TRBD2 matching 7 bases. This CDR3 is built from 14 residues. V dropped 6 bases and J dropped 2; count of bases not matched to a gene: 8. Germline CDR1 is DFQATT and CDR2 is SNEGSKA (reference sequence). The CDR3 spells CSASSGTYTDTQYF. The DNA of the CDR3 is TGCAGTGCCTCGAGCGGGACCTACACAGATACGCAGTATTTT.

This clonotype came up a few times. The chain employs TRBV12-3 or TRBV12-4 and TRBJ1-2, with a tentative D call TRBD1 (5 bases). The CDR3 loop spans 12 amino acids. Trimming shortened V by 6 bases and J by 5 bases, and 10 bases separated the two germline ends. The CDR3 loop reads CASRNRSYGYTF. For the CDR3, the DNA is TGTGCCAGCAGGAACAGGAGTTATGGCTACACCTTC.

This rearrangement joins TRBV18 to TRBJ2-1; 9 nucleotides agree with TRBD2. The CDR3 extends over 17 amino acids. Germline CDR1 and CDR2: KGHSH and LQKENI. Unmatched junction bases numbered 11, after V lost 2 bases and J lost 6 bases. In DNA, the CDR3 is TGTGCCAGCTCACCATGGCCCAGCGGGGGGATGGGCAATGAGCAGTTCTTC. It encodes CASSPWPSGGMGNEQFF.

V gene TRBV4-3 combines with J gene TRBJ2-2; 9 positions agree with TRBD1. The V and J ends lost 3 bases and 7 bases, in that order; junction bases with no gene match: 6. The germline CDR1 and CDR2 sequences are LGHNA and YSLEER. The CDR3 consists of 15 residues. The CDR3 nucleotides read TGCGCCAGCAGCCAGACAGGGGGGGTCCTCGGGGAGCTGTTTTTT. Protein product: CASSQTGGVLGELFF.

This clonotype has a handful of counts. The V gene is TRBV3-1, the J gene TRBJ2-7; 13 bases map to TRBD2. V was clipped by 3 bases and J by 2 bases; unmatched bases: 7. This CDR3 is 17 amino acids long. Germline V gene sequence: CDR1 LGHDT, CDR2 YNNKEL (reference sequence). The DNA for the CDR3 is TGTGCCAGCAGCCAGGAGACTAGCGGGGGGCGCACCTACGAGCAGTACTTC. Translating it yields CASSQETSGGRTYEQYF.

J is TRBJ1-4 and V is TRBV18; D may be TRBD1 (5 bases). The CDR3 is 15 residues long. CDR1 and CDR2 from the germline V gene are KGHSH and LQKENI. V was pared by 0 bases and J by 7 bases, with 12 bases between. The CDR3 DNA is TGTGCCAGCTCACCACCGTGGGGGAGGAGTGAAAAACTGTTTTTT. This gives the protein CASSPPWGRSEKLFF.

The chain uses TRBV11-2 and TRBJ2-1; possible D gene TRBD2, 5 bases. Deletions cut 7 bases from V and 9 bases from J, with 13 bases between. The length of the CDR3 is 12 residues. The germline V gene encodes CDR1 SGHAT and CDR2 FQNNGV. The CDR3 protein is CASTFPRGEQFF. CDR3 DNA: TGTGCCAGCACCTTCCCCCGGGGTGAGCAGTTCTTC.

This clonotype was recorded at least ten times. CDR3 residues: CASSRRSRGEGSNEQFF. CDR3 coding DNA: TGTGCCAGCAGCCGTAGGAGTAGGGGGGAAGGTAGCAATGAGCAGTTCTTC. The chain joins TRBV4-2 to TRBJ2-1; D may match TRBD1 or TRBD2 (6 bases each). The CDR3 has 17 amino acids. V lost 4 bases to trimming and J lost 6 bases, with 22 bases between them. Germline values: CDR1 LGHNA, CDR2 YNFKEQ.

CDR3 in DNA: TGCGCCAGCAGCTTGCGAGGCCGGAGCAATCAGCCCCAGCATTTT. It codes for CASSLRGRSNQPQHF. The V and J genes are TRBV5-1 and TRBJ1-5; D remains unclear. Germline-derived CDR1 and CDR2 are SGHRS and YFSETQ. The CDR3 sequence is 15 residues long. The V gene lost 1 base and the J gene lost 1 base, with 9 bases spanning the gap.

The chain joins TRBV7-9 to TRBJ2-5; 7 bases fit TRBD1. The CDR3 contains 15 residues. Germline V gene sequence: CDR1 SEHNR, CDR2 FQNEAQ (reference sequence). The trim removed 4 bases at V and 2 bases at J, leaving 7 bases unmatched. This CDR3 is CASSSWSTGQETQYF. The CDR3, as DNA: TGTGCCAGCAGCTCTTGGTCGACAGGGCAAGAGACCCAGTACTTC.

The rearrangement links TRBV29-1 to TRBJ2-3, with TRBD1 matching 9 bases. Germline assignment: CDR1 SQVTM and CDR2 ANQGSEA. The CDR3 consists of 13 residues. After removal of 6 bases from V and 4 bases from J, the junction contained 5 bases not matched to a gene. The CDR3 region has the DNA TGCAGCGTCTACAGGGGGCTGCCAGATACGCAGTATTTT. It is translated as CSVYRGLPDTQYF.

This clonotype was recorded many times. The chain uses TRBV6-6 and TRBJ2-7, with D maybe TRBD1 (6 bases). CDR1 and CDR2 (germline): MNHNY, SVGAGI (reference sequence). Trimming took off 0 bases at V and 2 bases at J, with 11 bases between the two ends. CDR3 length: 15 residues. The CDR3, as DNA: TGTGCCAGCAGTTACTCGAGGACAGCGGCCTACGAGCAGTACTTC. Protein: CASSYSRTAAYEQYF.

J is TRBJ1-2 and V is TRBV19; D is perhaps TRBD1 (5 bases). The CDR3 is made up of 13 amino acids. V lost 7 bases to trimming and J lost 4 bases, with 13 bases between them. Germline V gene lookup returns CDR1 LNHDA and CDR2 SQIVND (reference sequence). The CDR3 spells CASTQGGSYGYTF. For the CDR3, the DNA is TGTGCCAGTACCCAGGGAGGAAGCTATGGCTACACCTTC.

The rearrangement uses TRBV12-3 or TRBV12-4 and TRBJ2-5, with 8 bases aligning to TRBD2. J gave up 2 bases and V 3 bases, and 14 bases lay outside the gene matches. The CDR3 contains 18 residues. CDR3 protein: CASSLVWWSGGAQETQYF. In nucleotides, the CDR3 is TGTGCCAGCAGTTTGGTTTGGTGGAGCGGGGGTGCGCAAGAGACCCAGTACTTC.

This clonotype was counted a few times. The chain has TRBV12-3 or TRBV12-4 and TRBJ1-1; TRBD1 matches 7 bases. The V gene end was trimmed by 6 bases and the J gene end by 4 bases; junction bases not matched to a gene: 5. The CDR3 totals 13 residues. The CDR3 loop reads CASSHDRATEAFF. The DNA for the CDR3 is TGTGCCAGCAGCCATGACAGGGCCACTGAAGCTTTCTTT.

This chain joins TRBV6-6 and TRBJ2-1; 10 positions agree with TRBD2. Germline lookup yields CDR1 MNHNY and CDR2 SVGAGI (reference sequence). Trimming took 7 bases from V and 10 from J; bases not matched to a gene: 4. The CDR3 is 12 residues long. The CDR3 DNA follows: TGTGCCAGCACTCAAGCGGGGGGGGAGCAGTTCTTC. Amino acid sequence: CASTQAGGEQFF.